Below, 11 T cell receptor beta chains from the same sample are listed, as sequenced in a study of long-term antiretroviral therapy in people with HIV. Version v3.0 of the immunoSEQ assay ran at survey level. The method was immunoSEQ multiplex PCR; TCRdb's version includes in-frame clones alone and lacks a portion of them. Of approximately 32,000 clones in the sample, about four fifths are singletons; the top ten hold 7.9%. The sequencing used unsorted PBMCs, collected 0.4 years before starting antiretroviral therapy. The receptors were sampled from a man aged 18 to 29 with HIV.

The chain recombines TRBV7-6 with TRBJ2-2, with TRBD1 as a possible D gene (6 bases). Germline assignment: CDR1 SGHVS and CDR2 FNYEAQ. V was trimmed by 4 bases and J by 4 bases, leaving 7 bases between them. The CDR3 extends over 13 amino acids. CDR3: CASSSRGTGELFF. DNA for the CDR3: TGTGCCAGCAGCTCCAGGGGCACCGGGGAGCTGTTTTTT.

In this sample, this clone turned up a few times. For the CDR3, the DNA is TGTGCCAGTAGTATAGCGGCTGGCTACGAGCAGTACTTC. Translation: CASSIAAGYEQYF. The chain recombines TRBV19 with TRBJ2-7, with D uncertain. CDR1 LNHDA and CDR2 SQIVND come from the germline V gene (reference sequence). CDR3 size: 13 residues. Trimming removed 1 base from V and 3 bases from J, with 7 bases in between.

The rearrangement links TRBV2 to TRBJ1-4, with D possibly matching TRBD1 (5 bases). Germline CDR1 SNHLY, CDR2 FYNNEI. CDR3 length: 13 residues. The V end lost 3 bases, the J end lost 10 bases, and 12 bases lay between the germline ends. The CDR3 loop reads CASSDRGVRKLFF. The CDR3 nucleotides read TGTGCCAGCAGTGATCGGGGGGTAAGAAAACTGTTTTTT.

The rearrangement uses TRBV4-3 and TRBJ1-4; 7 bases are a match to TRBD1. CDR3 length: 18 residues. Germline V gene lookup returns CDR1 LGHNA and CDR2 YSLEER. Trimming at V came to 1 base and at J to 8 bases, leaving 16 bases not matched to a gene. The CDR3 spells CASSQGRDSEWSREKLFF. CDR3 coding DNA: TGCGCCAGCAGCCAAGGCCGGGACAGCGAGTGGTCCAGGGAAAAACTGTTTTTT.

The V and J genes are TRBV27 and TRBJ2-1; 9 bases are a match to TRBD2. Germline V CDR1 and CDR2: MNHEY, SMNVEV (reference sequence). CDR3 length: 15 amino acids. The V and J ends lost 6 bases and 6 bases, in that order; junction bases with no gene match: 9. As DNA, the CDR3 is TGTGCCAGCAGCCCGGGGACTAGCTTCCCCAATGAGCAGTTCTTC. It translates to CASSPGTSFPNEQFF.

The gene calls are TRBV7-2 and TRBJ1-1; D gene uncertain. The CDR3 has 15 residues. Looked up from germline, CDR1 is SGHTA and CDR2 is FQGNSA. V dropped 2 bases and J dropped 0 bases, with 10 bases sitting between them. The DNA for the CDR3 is TGTGCCAGCAGCTTAAGGGCGTTCATGAACACTGAAGCTTTCTTT. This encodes CASSLRAFMNTEAFF.

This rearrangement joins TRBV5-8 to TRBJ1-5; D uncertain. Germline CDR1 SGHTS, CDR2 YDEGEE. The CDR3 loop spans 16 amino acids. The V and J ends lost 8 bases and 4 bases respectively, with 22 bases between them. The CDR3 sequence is CASEGGYGRSNQPQHF. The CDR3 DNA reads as TGTGCCAGTGAGGGAGGTTATGGGCGTAGTAATCAGCCCCAGCATTTT.

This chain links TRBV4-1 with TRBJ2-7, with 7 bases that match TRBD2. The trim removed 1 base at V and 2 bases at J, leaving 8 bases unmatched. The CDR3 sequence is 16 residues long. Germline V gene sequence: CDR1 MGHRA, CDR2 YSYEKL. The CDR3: CASSQGYSSGTYEQYF. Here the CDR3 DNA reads TGCGCCAGCAGCCAAGGGTATTCTAGCGGAACCTACGAGCAGTACTTC.

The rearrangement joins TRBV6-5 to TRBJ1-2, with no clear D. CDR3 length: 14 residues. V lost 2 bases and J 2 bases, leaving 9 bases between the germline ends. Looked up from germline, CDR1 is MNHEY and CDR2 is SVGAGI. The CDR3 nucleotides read TGTGCCAGCAGTTACATGAGGGCCAACTATGGCTACACCTTC. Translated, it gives CASSYMRANYGYTF.

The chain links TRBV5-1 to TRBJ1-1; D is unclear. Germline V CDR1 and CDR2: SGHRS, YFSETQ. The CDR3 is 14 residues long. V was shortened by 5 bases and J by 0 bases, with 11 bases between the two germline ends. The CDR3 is CASRSGRVNTEAFF. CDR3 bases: TGCGCCAGCAGGTCCGGACGGGTGAACACTGAAGCTTTCTTT.

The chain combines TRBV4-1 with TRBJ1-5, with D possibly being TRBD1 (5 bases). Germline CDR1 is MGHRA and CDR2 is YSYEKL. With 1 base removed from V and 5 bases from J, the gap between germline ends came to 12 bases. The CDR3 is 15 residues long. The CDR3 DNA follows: TGCGCCAGCAGCCAAGTAACAGCAGGGTATCAGCCCCAGCATTTT. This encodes CASSQVTAGYQPQHF.